Presented here are 29 T cell receptor beta chains from one specimen sequenced in a study of graft-versus-host responses after intestinal transplantation. TCRdb's copy holds only in-frame clones and misses some; the assay was immunoSEQ multiplex PCR. The table shows 95,000 to 150,000 clones, with 85% to 95% occurring only once. No antigens are known for them. The starting material was unstimulated CD8+ T cells sorted from spleen or lymph node cells, obtained before intestinal transplant. The receptor set was obtained from a human donor who received an intestinal transplant.

The V gene is TRBV6-6, the J gene TRBJ2-7; D might be TRBD1 or TRBD2, each matching 5 bases. The CDR3 length is 15 residues. The germline V gene encodes CDR1 MNHNY and CDR2 SVGAGI (reference sequence). The V end lost 4 bases, the J end lost 4 bases, and 17 bases lay between the germline ends. CDR3 loop: CASSLTADILYEQYF. The CDR3 DNA is TGTGCCAGCAGTTTGACAGCGGACATACTGTACGAGCAGTACTTC.

CDR3 DNA sequence: TGTGCCAGCAGCCAAGAGGACGTTAACAATGAGCAGTTCTTC. It codes for CASSQEDVNNEQFF. This chain links TRBV4-2 with TRBJ2-1; D gene ambiguous. CDR3 length: 14 amino acids. Trimming took 0 bases from V and 5 from J, leaving 8 bases between them. From germline, CDR1 is LGHNA and CDR2 YNFKEQ.

The chain is built from TRBV12-2 and TRBJ2-1; TRBD2 was called by the table and not checked on the DNA. TRBV12-2 is a recognized pseudogene. The CDR3 is 17 amino acids. The CDR3 here is CASRNRLAWRTYNEQFF. Written as DNA, the CDR3 is TGTGCAAGTCGCAACCGACTAGCGTGGAGGACCTACAATGAGCAGTTCTTC.

This sequence joins TRBV30 and TRBJ1-1, with a weak D call TRBD1 (5 bases). The CDR3 loop spans 16 amino acids. Looked up from germline, CDR1 is GTSNPN and CDR2 is SVGIG (reference sequence). V was trimmed by 0 bases and J by 1 base, leaving 15 bases between them. CDR3 sequence (DNA): TGTGCCTGGAGTGTAACCCCGGGGCCCACGAACACTGAAGCTTTCTTT. It translates to CAWSVTPGPTNTEAFF.

This clone was seen more than once but under ten times. This chain uses TRBV2 with TRBJ1-1; TRBD1 is a possible D gene (5 bases). Germline loops: CDR1 SNHLY, CDR2 FYNNEI. Trimming took 6 bases from V and 5 from J, leaving 13 bases between them. The CDR3 extends over 13 amino acids. CDR3 in amino acids: CASSGGGGTEAFF. CDR3 in DNA: TGTGCCAGCAGCGGGGGGGGAGGGACTGAAGCTTTCTTT.

The genes are TRBV13 and TRBJ2-5, with 7 bases lining up with TRBD1. Germline CDR1 reads PRHDT; CDR2 reads FYEKMQ (reference sequence). The CDR3 extends over 13 amino acids. Unmatched junction bases numbered 11, after V lost 5 bases and J lost 11 bases. DNA of the CDR3: TGTGCCAGCAGCCCGCCAAGACAGGGTTCGCAGTACTTC. The encoded protein is CASSPPRQGSQYF.

The chain combines TRBV7-3 with TRBJ2-7, with 13 bases matching TRBD2. The DNA matches TRBJ2-1 better at its end, which makes the J call doubtful. This CDR3 is built from 15 residues. Germline loops: CDR1 SGHTA, CDR2 FQGTGA. This CDR3 reads CASSSHGTSGTEQFF. The CDR3 DNA follows: TGTGCCAGCAGCTCCCACGGGACTAGCGGGACGGAGCAGTTCTTC.

This chain uses TRBV4-1 with TRBJ1-2, with 9 nucleotides matching TRBD1. The ends lost 4 bases at V and 3 bases at J; junction bases unmatched: 6. The germline CDR1 and CDR2 sequences are MGHRA and YSYEKL. The CDR3 is made up of 15 amino acids. CDR3 amino acids: CASSLRQGDDYGYTF. The DNA for the CDR3 is TGCGCCAGCAGCCTCCGACAGGGGGATGACTATGGCTACACCTTC.

This chain links TRBV27 with TRBJ1-5; no clear D gene. The ends were cut back, 4 bases at V and 6 bases at J, with 10 bases in the middle. The CDR3 runs to 13 residues. Germline lookup yields CDR1 MNHEY and CDR2 SMNVEV (reference sequence). CDR3 nucleotide sequence: TGTGCCAGCAGTTCAGGAGTGCGTCAGCCCCAGCATTTT. It codes for CASSSGVRQPQHF.

This sequence joins TRBV2 and TRBJ2-2; 7 bases are shared with TRBD2. With 4 bases clipped from V and 3 bases from J, the junction kept 5 bases outside the gene matches. This CDR3 is built from 15 residues. Germline CDR1 is SNHLY and CDR2 is FYNNEI. The DNA for the CDR3 is TGTGCCAGCAGTGTAACTAGCGAGGACACCGGGGAGCTGTTTTTT. This encodes CASSVTSEDTGELFF.

The chain recombines TRBV7-3 with TRBJ2-5, with D unresolved. The germline V and J ends were trimmed by 2 bases and 4 bases, with 8 bases remaining between them. Per the germline V gene, CDR1 is SGHTA and CDR2 is FQGTGA. The CDR3 runs to 13 residues. The CDR3 DNA reads as TGTGCCAGCAGCTTAGGGCAGGCAGAGACCCAGTACTTC. Translating gives CASSLGQAETQYF.

This clone was seen just once. The CDR3 reads CASSLGPYPETQYF. CDR3 DNA: TGTGCCAGCAGCTTAGGACCATACCCAGAGACCCAGTACTTC. The chain recombines TRBV7-3 with TRBJ2-5; no firm D call. This CDR3 contains 14 residues. V dropped 2 bases and J dropped 4 bases, with 11 bases sitting between them. Germline-derived CDR1 and CDR2 are SGHTA and FQGTGA.

This clone was observed once. V gene TRBV28 combines with J gene TRBJ2-7; the D call may be TRBD1 or TRBD2 (7 bases each). Germline-derived CDR1 and CDR2 are MDHEN and SYDVKM. The CDR3 spans 15 residues. The ends were cut back, 2 bases at V and 3 bases at J, with 14 bases in the middle. CDR3 sequence reads: CASSLRQGEGYEQYF. The CDR3, as DNA: TGTGCCAGCAGTTTAAGGCAGGGGGAGGGCTACGAGCAGTACTTC.

The chain is built from TRBV28 and TRBJ1-5, with D perhaps TRBD1 (6 bases). V dropped 2 bases and J dropped 14 bases, with 10 bases sitting between them. The V gene's germline CDR1 is MDHEN and CDR2 SYDVKM. The CDR3 is made up of 11 amino acids. This CDR3 is CASSLNRVKHF. CDR3 sequence (DNA): TGTGCCAGCAGTTTAAACAGGGTAAAGCATTTT. Using reference TRBV28 and TRBJ1-5 for the parts outside the CDR3, the full variable domain is DVKVTQSSRYLVKRTGEKVFLECVQDMDHENMFWYRQDPGLGLRLIYFSYDVKMKEKGDIPEGYSVSREKKERFSLILESASTNQTSMYLCASSLNRVKHFGDGTRLSIL.

This sequence joins TRBV9 and TRBJ2-3; 10 nucleotides agree with TRBD2. The V gene's germline CDR1 is SGDLS and CDR2 YYNGEE. The CDR3 covers 14 residues. The ends lost 3 bases at V and 3 bases at J; junction bases unmatched: 1. CDR3 sequence: CASSALAGTDTQYF. In DNA form, the CDR3 reads TGTGCCAGCAGCGCACTAGCGGGGACAGATACGCAGTATTTT.

CDR3: CASSIQSHEQFF. The CDR3 bases are TGTGCCAGCAGTATCCAGTCGCATGAGCAGTTCTTC. The rearrangement links TRBV7-3 to TRBJ2-1, with no clear D. Per germline, CDR1 SGHTA and CDR2 FQGTGA. V lost 6 bases and J lost 8, with 11 bases in between. This CDR3 spans 12 amino acids.

The gene calls are TRBV2 and TRBJ2-1, with D hard to call. Trimming pared 4 bases from V and 4 bases from J, leaving 5 bases between. CDR1 SNHLY and CDR2 FYNNEI come from the germline V gene. The CDR3 is 12 amino acids. In DNA form, the CDR3 reads TGTGCCAGCAGTGGGGGATACAATGAGCAGTTCTTC. This translates into CASSGGYNEQFF.

J is TRBJ1-1 and V is TRBV2; D is uncertain. V gave up 7 bases and J gave up 2 bases, with 17 bases separating them. Germline V lookup: CDR1 SNHLY, CDR2 FYNNEI. This CDR3 region has 15 residues. The CDR3 bases are TGTGCCAGCAAGGACCCCAACAAACGAAACACTGAAGCTTTCTTT. This translates into CASKDPNKRNTEAFF.

The chain recombines TRBV28 with TRBJ2-1; 7 nucleotides align to TRBD1. Per germline, CDR1 MDHEN and CDR2 SYDVKM. The V segment lost 6 bases and the J segment 2 bases; nucleotides outside the gene matches: 7. The CDR3 has 15 residues. CDR3 residues: CASSRRDSAYNEQFF. The DNA of the CDR3 is TGTGCCAGCAGCCGTCGGGACAGCGCCTACAATGAGCAGTTCTTC.

The V gene is TRBV4-2, the J gene TRBJ2-7; TRBD2 agrees at 15 bases. CDR3 length: 17 residues. V gave up 5 bases and J gave up 2 bases; unmatched junction bases: 7. CDR1 is LGHNA and CDR2 is YNFKEQ in the germline V gene. The CDR3 DNA reads TGTGCCAGCAGCTCAAAAGGGACTAGCGGGAGGCCCTACGAGCAGTACTTC. This encodes CASSSKGTSGRPYEQYF.

The rearrangement joins TRBV27 to TRBJ2-1, with D unclear. The germline V gene has CDR1 MNHEY and CDR2 SMNVEV (reference sequence). The CDR3 is 14 residues long. Trimming removed 2 bases from V and 0 bases from J, with 5 bases in between. The CDR3 is CASSLTGSYNEQFF. CDR3 sequence (DNA): TGTGCCAGCAGTTTAACCGGCTCCTACAATGAGCAGTTCTTC.

The rearrangement joins TRBV5-1 to TRBJ2-1, with D perhaps TRBD2 (5 bases). CDR3 size: 14 residues. Germline CDR1 is SGHRS and CDR2 is YFSETQ. Trimming took 0 bases from V and 6 from J, leaving 10 bases between them. Here the CDR3 DNA reads TGCGCCAGCAGCTTGGGACTAAGAATCAATGAGCAGTTCTTC. It yields the protein CASSLGLRINEQFF. Drawing the rest from reference TRBV5-1 and TRBJ2-1, the complete variable domain is KAGVTQTPRYLIKTRGQQVTLSCSPISGHRSVSWYQQTPGQGLQFLFEYFSETQRNKGNFPGRFSGRQFSNSRSEMNVSTLELGDSALYLCASSLGLRINEQFFGPGTRLTVL.

The rearrangement joins TRBV27 to TRBJ2-7; D is possibly TRBD1 (6 bases). The CDR3 length is 14 residues. CDR1 and CDR2 (germline): MNHEY, SMNVEV (reference sequence). Trimming stripped 3 bases from V and 0 bases from J, with 9 bases between. The CDR3 spells CASSLSGASYEQYF. DNA of the CDR3: TGTGCCAGCAGTTTGTCAGGGGCCTCCTACGAGCAGTACTTC.

The chain employs TRBV2 and TRBJ1-4; 8 bases line up with TRBD1. V lost 2 bases, J lost 7 bases, and 3 bases stayed unmatched. Germline values: CDR1 SNHLY, CDR2 FYNNEI. The CDR3 is 14 residues long. In DNA, the CDR3 is TGTGCCAGCAGTGAACAGGGGGCGAGTGAAAAACTGTTTTTT. This gives the protein CASSEQGASEKLFF.

V and J are TRBV2 and TRBJ1-1, with no clear D. V gave up 0 bases and J gave up 0 bases, with 11 bases separating them. This CDR3 has 16 amino acids. CDR1 and CDR2 (germline): SNHLY, FYNNEI. CDR3 sequence (DNA): TGTGCCAGCAGTGAAGCGAGGCGGGGAATGAACACTGAAGCTTTCTTT. Encoded protein: CASSEARRGMNTEAFF.

This clone was seen once. The chain combines TRBV4-1 with TRBJ2-1; 10 bases fit TRBD2. V lost 4 bases to trimming and J lost 0 bases; unmatched junction nucleotides: 9. Germline V gene data show CDR1 as MGHRA and CDR2 as YSYEKL. The CDR3 is 18 amino acids. The CDR3 is CASSPQDSGRSSYNEQFF. In DNA form, the CDR3 reads TGCGCCAGCAGCCCACAGGATAGCGGGAGGAGCTCCTACAATGAGCAGTTCTTC.

V and J are TRBV15 and TRBJ2-2; D might be TRBD1 (5 bases). The CDR3 has 12 residues. V lost 8 bases, J lost 4 bases, and 8 bases lay in between. Germline CDR1 and CDR2: LNHNV and YYDKDF (reference sequence). DNA of the CDR3: TGTGCCACCGGGGCGGTCACCGGGGAGCTGTTTTTT. Protein product: CATGAVTGELFF.

The chain recombines TRBV4-1 with TRBJ2-1; 11 bases are a match to TRBD2. This CDR3 is 16 amino acids long. The trim removed 1 base at V and 6 bases at J, leaving 5 bases unmatched. The germline gives CDR1 MGHRA, CDR2 YSYEKL. CDR3 sequence (DNA): TGCGCCAGCAGCCAAGTTAGCGGGAGGGTTAGCAATGAGCAGTTCTTC. Its translation: CASSQVSGRVSNEQFF.

This chain links TRBV13 with TRBJ2-7; D unresolved. This CDR3 has 13 amino acids. Between the trimmed V and J ends, which lost 4 bases and 3 bases, there was a span of 10 bases. Germline CDR1 reads PRHDT; CDR2 reads FYEKMQ (reference sequence). The CDR3 here is CASSSGSRYEQYF. Written as DNA, the CDR3 is TGTGCCAGCAGCTCCGGATCCCGCTACGAGCAGTACTTC.